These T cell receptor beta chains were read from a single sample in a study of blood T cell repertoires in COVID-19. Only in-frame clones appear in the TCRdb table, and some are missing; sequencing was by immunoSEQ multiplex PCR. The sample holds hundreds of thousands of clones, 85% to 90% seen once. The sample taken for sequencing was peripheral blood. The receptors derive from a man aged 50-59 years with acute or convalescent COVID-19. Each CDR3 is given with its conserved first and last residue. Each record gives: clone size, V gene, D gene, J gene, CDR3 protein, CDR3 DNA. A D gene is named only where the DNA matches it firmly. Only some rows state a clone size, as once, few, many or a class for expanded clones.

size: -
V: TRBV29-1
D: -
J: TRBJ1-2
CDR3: CSVPGIRGGYTF
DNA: TGCAGCGTCCCGGGGATACGAGGTGGCTACACCTTC

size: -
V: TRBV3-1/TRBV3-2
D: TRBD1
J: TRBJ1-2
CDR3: CASSQVAGTATWGYTF
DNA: TGTGCCAGCAGCCAAGTGGCCGGGACAGCCACCTGGGGCTACACCTTC

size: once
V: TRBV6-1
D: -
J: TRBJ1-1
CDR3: CASSEAGAGRFTEAFF
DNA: TGTGCCAGCAGTGAAGCGGGGGCAGGAAGGTTCACTGAAGCTTTCTTT

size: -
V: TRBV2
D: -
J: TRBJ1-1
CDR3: CASSAQLNTEAFF
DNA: TGTGCCAGCAGTGCACAGCTGAACACTGAAGCTTTCTTT

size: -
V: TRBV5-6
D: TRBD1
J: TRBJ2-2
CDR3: CASSAITGVAGELFF
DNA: TGTGCCAGCAGCGCCATAACAGGGGTCGCCGGGGAGCTGTTTTTT

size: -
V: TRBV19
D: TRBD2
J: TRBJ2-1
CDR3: CASRTSGVASYNEQFF
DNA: TGTGCCAGCAGGACTAGCGGGGTAGCCTCCTACAATGAGCAGTTCTTC

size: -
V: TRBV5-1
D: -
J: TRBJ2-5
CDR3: CASSLASGRGQETQYF
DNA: TGCGCCAGCAGCTTGGCCAGCGGCCGGGGTCAAGAGACCCAGTACTTC

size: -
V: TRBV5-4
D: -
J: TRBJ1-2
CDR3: CASSLFPTSTGIYGYTF
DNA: TGTGCCAGCAGCTTGTTCCCAACCTCTACAGGGATCTATGGCTACACCTTC

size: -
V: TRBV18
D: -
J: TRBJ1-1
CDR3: CASSPVYGNTEAFF
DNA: TGTGCCAGCTCACCCGTATACGGGAACACTGAAGCTTTCTTT

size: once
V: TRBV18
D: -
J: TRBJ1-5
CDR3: CASSPGQGKQPQHF
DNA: TGTGCCAGCTCACCAGGGCAGGGTAAACAGCCCCAGCATTTT

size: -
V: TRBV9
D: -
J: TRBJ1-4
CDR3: CASSVGKGPNEKLFF
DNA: TGTGCCAGCAGCGTAGGGAAGGGGCCTAATGAAAAACTGTTTTTT

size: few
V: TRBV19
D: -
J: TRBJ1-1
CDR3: CASSIRGARTEAFF
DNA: TGTGCCAGTAGTATTCGGGGGGCGAGGACTGAAGCTTTCTTT

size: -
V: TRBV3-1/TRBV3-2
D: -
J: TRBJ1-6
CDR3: CASSQDRAPASPLHF
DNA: TGTGCCAGCAGCCAAGACAGGGCCCCGGCATCACCCCTCCACTTT

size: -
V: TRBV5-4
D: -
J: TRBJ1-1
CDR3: CASSSGYTEAFF
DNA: TGTGCCAGCAGCTCCGGTTACACTGAAGCTTTCTTT

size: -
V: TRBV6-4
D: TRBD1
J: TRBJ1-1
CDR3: CASSEYGTGGRGLTEAFF
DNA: TGTGCCAGCAGTGAATACGGGACAGGTGGAAGGGGACTCACTGAAGCTTTCTTT

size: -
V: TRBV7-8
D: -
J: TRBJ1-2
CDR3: CASSLGGPNGYGYTF
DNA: TGTGCCAGCAGCTTAGGAGGTCCAAACGGCTATGGCTACACCTTC

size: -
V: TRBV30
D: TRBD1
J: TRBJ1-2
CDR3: CAWISPGQGPNYGYTF
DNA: TGTGCCTGGATCTCCCCGGGACAGGGCCCTAACTATGGCTACACCTTC

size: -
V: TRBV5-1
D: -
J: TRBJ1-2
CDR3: CASSLTTGTGYTF
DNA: TGCGCCAGCAGCTTGACCACAGGAACTGGCTACACCTTC

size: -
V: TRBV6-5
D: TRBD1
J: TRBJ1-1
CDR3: CASSYSGTGGFEAFF
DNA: TGTGCCAGCAGTTACTCCGGGACAGGGGGTTTTGAAGCTTTCTTT

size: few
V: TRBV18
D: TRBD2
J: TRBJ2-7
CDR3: CASSPGGSLYEQYF
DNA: TGTGCCAGCTCACCGGGAGGGAGCCTTTACGAGCAGTACTTC

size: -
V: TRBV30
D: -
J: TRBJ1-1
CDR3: CAWSLYRESEAFF
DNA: TGTGCCTGGAGTCTCTATAGAGAATCTGAAGCTTTCTTT

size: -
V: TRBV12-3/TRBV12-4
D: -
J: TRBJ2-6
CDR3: CASTLSNVLTF
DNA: TGTGCCAGCACCCTTTCCAACGTCCTGACTTTC

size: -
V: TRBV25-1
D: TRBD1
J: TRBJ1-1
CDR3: CASSPGGKGTEAFF
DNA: TGTGCCAGCAGTCCAGGGGGCAAAGGCACTGAAGCTTTCTTT

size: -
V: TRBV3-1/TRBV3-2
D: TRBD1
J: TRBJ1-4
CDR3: CASSLRTGTNEKLFF
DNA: TGTGCCAGCAGCCTCCGGACAGGTACTAATGAAAAACTGTTTTTT

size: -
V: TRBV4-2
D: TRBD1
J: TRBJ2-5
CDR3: CASSPDRVATQYF
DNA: TGTGCCAGCAGCCCCGACAGGGTGGCGACCCAGTACTTC

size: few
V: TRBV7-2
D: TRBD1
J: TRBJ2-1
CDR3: CASSPDRGHYNEQFF
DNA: TGTGCCAGCAGCCCGGACAGGGGTCACTACAATGAGCAGTTCTTC

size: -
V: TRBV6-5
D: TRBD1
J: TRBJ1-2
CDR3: CASSTGQGYYGYTF
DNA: TGTGCCAGCAGTACCGGACAGGGTTACTATGGCTACACCTTC

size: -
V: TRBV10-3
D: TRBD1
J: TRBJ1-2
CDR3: CAIRDRGVGYTF
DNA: TGTGCCATCAGAGACAGGGGGGTCGGCTACACCTTC

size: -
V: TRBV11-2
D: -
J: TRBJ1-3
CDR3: CASSFVGNSGNTIYF
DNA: TGTGCCAGCAGCTTCGTCGGTAACTCTGGAAACACCATATATTTT

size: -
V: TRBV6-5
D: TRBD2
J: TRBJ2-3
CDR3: CASKPGGVGPDTQYF
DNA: TGTGCCAGCAAACCGGGAGGGGTAGGGCCAGATACGCAGTATTTT

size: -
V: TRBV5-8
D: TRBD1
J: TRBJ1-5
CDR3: CASSRDREINQPQHF
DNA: TGTGCCAGCAGCCGGGACAGGGAGATCAATCAGCCCCAGCATTTT

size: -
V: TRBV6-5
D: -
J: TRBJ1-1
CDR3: CASSYSRGHATEAFF
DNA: TGTGCCAGCAGTTACTCGCGGGGGCACGCCACTGAAGCTTTCTTT

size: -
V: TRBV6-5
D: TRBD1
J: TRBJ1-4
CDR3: CASSTGQGWEKLFF
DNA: TGTGCCAGCAGTACCGGACAGGGTTGGGAAAAACTGTTTTTT

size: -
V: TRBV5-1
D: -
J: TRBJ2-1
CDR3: CASSLAQISHNEQFF
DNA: TGCGCCAGCAGCTTGGCCCAGATAAGTCACAATGAGCAGTTCTTC

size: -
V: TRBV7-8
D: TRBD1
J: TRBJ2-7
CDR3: CASSRRDRDYEQYF
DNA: TGTGCCAGCAGTCGAAGGGACAGGGACTACGAGCAGTACTTC

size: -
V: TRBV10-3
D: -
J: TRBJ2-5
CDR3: CAISVGGPKETQYF
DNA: TGTGCCATCAGTGTGGGGGGACCAAAAGAGACCCAGTACTTC

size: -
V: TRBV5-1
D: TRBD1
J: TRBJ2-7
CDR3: CASSYLSRTGPSYEQYF
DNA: TGCGCCAGCAGCTACCTCTCTCGGACAGGACCCTCCTACGAGCAGTACTTC

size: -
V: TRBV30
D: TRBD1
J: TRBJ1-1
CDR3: CAWSWDSFTEAFF
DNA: TGTGCCTGGAGCTGGGACAGTTTCACTGAAGCTTTCTTT

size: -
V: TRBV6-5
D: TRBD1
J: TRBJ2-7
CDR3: CASSPTGTDYEQYF
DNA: TGTGCCAGCAGCCCAACTGGGACAGACTACGAGCAGTACTTC

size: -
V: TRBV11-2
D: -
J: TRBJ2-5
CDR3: CASSFLGVETQYF
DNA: TGTGCCAGCAGCTTCTTAGGGGTCGAGACCCAGTACTTC

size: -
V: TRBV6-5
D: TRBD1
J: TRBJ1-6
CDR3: CATSRGPRNSPLHF
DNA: TGTGCCACTAGTAGGGGGCCGAGAAATTCACCCCTCCACTTT

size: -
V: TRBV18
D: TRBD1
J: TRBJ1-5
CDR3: CASSPTGGNQPQHF
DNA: TGTGCCAGCTCACCAACAGGGGGTAATCAGCCCCAGCATTTT

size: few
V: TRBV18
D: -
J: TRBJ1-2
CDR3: CASSLTSGQSYGYTF
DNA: TGTGCCAGCTCACTCACCTCGGGACAATCCTATGGCTACACCTTC

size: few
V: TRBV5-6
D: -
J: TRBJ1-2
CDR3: CASSLVAANYGYTF
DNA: TGTGCCAGCAGCTTGGTCGCGGCTAACTATGGCTACACCTTC

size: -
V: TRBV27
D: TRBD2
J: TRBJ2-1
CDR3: CASSQRLAGGNNEQFF
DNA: TGTGCCAGCAGTCAGCGACTAGCGGGGGGGAACAATGAGCAGTTCTTC

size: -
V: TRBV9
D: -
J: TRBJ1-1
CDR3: CASSVADTGTEAFF
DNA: TGTGCCAGCAGCGTAGCGGACACAGGCACTGAAGCTTTCTTT

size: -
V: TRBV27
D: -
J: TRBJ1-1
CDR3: CASSRSRVRTEAFF
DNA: TGTGCCAGCAGTCGGTCCAGGGTACGGACTGAAGCTTTCTTT

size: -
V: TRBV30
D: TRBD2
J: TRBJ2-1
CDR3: CAWSPPGTSGYNEQFF
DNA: TGTGCCTGGAGTCCCCCCGGGACTAGCGGGTACAATGAGCAGTTCTTC

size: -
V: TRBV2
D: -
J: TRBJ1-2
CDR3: CASTRDGYTF
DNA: TGTGCCAGTACCAGGGATGGCTACACCTTC

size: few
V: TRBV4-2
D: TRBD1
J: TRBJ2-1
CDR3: CASSHYPGQGIYNEQFF
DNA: TGTGCCAGCAGCCACTATCCGGGACAGGGGATTTACAATGAGCAGTTCTTC

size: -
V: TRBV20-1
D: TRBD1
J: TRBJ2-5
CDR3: CSASDRAETQYF
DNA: TGCAGTGCTAGTGACAGGGCGGAGACCCAGTACTTC

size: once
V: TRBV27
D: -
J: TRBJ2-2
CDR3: CASSYREKVNTGELFF
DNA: TGTGCCAGCAGCTACCGGGAGAAGGTTAACACCGGGGAGCTGTTTTTT

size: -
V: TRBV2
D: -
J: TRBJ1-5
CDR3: CASSEGSNNQPQHF
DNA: TGTGCCAGCAGTGAGGGCAGTAATAATCAGCCCCAGCATTTT

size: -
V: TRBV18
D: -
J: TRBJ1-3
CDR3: CASSPITPAGNTIYF
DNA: TGTGCCAGCTCACCTATTACACCCGCCGGAAACACCATATATTTT

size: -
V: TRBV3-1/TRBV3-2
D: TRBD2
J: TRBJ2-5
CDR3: CASSQDGTSVGTQYF
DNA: TGTGCCAGCAGCCAAGATGGCACTAGCGTTGGGACCCAGTACTTC

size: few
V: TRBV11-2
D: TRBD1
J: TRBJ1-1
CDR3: CASSFGQGNTEAFF
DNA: TGTGCCAGCAGCTTCGGACAGGGGAACACTGAAGCTTTCTTT